This T cell receptor (beta chain) emerged from a study of blood T cell repertoires in COVID-19. About the study: Both acute and convalescent COVID-19 samples were obtained from the United States, Italy and Spain.

Original methodology: Quantification of nucleated cells was approximated via reference gene primer amplification. Repertoires were generated with immunoSEQ multiplex PCR, while TCRdb's copy carries only in-frame clones and drops some. That table supplies the V and J calls and clone size; D and trimming were determined from the DNA. The table shows 95,000 to 150,000 clones, with about four fifths occurring only once. The V gene's germline CDR1 is MNHEY and CDR2 SVGEGT. Deletions cut 2 bases from V and 5 bases from J, with 9 bases between. This CDR3 is built from 13 residues. This clone showed up just once.

The TCR comes from a man aged 55 to 70 with active or convalescent COVID-19. V usage is TRBV6-2 or TRBV6-3 and J usage is TRBJ2-5; no clear D. Sequences were obtained from peripheral blood. This chain's CDR3 is CASSYPFSETQYF. The DNA of the CDR3 is TGTGCCAGCAGTTACCCCTTTTCGGAGACCCAGTACTTC.